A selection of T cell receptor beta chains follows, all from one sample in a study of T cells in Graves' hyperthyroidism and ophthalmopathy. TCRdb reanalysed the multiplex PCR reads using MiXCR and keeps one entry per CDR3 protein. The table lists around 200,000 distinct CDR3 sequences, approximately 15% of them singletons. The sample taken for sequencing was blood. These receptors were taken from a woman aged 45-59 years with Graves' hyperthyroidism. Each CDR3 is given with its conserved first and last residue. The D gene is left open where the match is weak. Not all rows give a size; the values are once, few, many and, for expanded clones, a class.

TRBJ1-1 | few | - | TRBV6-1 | CASSYSAGATEAFF | TGTGCCAGCAGTTATTCAGCGGGGGCCACTGAAGCTTTCTTT
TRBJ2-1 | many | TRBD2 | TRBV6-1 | CASSSLLAGSNEQFF | TGTGCCAGCAGTTCACTACTAGCGGGGTCCAATGAGCAGTTCTTC
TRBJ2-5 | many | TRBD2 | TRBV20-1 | CSARARAGVKQETQYF | TGCAGTGCTAGAGCTCGGGCGGGGGTAAAACAAGAGACCCAGTACTTC
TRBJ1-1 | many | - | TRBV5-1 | CASSLVSNTEAFF | TGCGCCAGCAGCTTGGTGTCGAACACTGAAGCTTTCTTT
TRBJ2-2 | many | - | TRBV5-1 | CASSLEALGELFF | TGCGCCAGCAGCTTGGAGGCCCTCGGGGAGCTGTTTTTT
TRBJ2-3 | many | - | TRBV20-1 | CSARDSSITTDTQYF | TGCAGTGCTAGAGATTCGAGTATTACTACAGATACGCAGTATTTT
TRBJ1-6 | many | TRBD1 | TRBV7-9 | CASSLGGTGPSPLHF | TGTGCCAGCAGCTTAGGAGGGACAGGGCCTTCACCCCTCCACTTT
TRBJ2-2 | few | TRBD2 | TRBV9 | CASSVGSGGSTGELFF | TGTGCCAGCAGCGTAGGTAGCGGGGGGAGTACCGGGGAGCTGTTTTTT
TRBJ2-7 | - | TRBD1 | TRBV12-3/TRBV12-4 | CASMRDTGGEQYF | TGTGCCAGCATGAGGGACACAGGGGGCGAGCAGTACTTC
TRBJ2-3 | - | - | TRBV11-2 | CASSSDTSTDTQYF | TGTGCCAGCAGCTCAGACACTAGCACAGATACGCAGTATTTT
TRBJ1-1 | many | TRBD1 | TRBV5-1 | CASSLGDRGVGTEAFF | TGCGCCAGCAGCTTGGGGGACAGGGGAGTTGGTACTGAAGCTTTCTTT
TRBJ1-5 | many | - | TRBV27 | CASSPRTRFPGEPQHF | TGTGCCAGCAGTCCCCGGACAAGGTTCCCGGGGGAGCCCCAGCATTTT
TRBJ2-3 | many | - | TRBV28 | CASSDPTGLTDTQYF | TGTGCCAGCAGCGACCCGACAGGCCTCACAGATACGCAGTATTTT
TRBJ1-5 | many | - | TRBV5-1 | CASSSGPSNQPQHF | TGCGCCAGCAGCTCGGGACCGAGCAATCAGCCCCAGCATTTT
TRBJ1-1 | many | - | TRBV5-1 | CASSLRAGNTEAFF | TGCGCCAGCAGCTTGAGGGCGGGGAACACTGAAGCTTTCTTT
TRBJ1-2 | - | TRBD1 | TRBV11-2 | CASSLGADRVPHNYGYTF | TGTGCCAGCAGCTTAGGGGCTGACAGGGTCCCACACAACTATGGCTACACCTTC
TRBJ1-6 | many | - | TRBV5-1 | CASRRGESPLHF | TGCGCCAGCAGACGGGGGGAATCACCCCTCCACTTT
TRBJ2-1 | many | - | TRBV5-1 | CASSLALRGKFF | TGCGCCAGCAGCTTGGCCCTCAGAGGGAAGTTCTTC
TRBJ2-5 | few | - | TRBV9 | CASSVEQGAQETQYF | TGTGCCAGCAGCGTAGAACAAGGGGCTCAAGAGACCCAGTACTTC
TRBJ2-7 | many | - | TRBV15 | CATSRAAGRYEQYF | TGTGCCACCAGCAGAGCGGCAGGGAGATACGAGCAGTACTTC
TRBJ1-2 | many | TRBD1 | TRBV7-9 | CASFSGRGHDGYTF | TGTGCCAGCTTTAGTGGCAGGGGGCATGACGGCTACACCTTC
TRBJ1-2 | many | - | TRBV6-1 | CASSRSGREDGYTF | TGTGCCAGCAGTCGATCGGGTAGGGAGGATGGCTACACCTTC
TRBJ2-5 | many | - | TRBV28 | CASGLVVGVQETQYF | TGTGCCAGCGGGTTGGTCGTGGGGGTGCAAGAGACCCAGTACTTC
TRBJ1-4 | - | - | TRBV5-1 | CASSSGRVGNEKLFF | TGCGCCAGCAGCTCGGGACGGGTTGGGAATGAAAAACTGTTTTTT
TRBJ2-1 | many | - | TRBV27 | CASSFLGVDEQFF | TGTGCCAGCAGTTTCTTAGGGGTCGATGAGCAGTTCTTC
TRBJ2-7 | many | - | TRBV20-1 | CSATFGYEQYF | TGCAGTGCCACCTTCGGTTACGAGCAGTACTTC
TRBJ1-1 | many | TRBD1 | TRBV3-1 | CASSLSGGMNTEAFF | TGTGCCAGCAGCCTTTCAGGGGGCATGAACACTGAAGCTTTCTTT
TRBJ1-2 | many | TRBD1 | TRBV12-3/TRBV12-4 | CASRETGGAYGYTF | TGTGCCAGCAGAGAGACAGGGGGCGCCTATGGCTACACCTTC
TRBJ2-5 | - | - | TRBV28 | CASSEQGWGETQYF | TGTGCCAGCAGTGAACAGGGATGGGGGGAGACCCAGTACTTC
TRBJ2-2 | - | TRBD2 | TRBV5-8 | CASSSRLTSGGSTGELFF | TGTGCCAGCAGCTCAAGACTGACTAGCGGGGGTTCCACCGGGGAGCTGTTTTTT
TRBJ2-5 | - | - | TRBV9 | CASSVGVGGETQYF | TGTGCCAGCAGCGTAGGCGTGGGGGGAGAGACCCAGTACTTC
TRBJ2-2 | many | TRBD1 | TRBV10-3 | CAIRPGQGGGELFF | TGTGCCATCAGACCCGGACAGGGCGGCGGGGAGCTGTTTTTT
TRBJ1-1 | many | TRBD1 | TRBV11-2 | CASSRQGGWNTEAFF | TGTGCCAGCAGCCGTCAAGGGGGCTGGAACACTGAAGCTTTCTTT
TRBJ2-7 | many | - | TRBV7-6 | CASSPPGGTYYEQYF | TGTGCCAGCAGCCCCCCCGGTGGCACGTACTACGAGCAGTACTTC
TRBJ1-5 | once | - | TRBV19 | CASSQRAVLGNQPQHF | TGTGCCAGTAGCCAACGGGCCGTATTGGGCAATCAGCCCCAGCATTTT
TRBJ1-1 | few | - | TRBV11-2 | CASSFGQEAFF | TGTGCCAGCAGCTTTGGACAGGAAGCTTTCTTT
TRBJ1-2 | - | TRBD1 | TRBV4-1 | CASSQVRDRVSGGYTF | TGCGCCAGCAGCCAAGTCCGGGACAGGGTTTCGGGGGGCTACACCTTC